This passage covers 30 T cell receptor beta chains from one sample sequenced in a study of human T cells and chemical hapten exposure. TCRdb analysed the RACE reads with MiXCR anew, one entry per CDR3 protein. The sample contains 70,000 or so distinct CDR3 sequences, around 10% of which appear only once. As for time point: patch test 3, about 24 weeks after DPC sensitization. The treatment: therapeutic diphenylcyclopropenone sensitization with weekly scalp DPC. This sample comprised whole blood, obtained in connection with sensitization to the hapten diphenylcyclopropenone (DPC). These receptors were collected from a woman in her fifties or sixties with alopecia areata. Some clones in this sample may be carry-over from other donors' samples.

In its sample, this clonotype was seen a few times. The chain links TRBV20-1 to TRBJ2-1; D is uncertain. V lost 2 bases to trimming and J lost 4 bases, with 15 bases between them. Germline values: CDR1 DFQATT, CDR2 SNEGSKA (reference sequence). CDR3 length equals 15 residues. CDR3 nucleotide sequence: TGCAGTGCTAGATTTACCGGGTCCCCTTACAATGAGCAGTTCTTC. This gives the protein CSARFTGSPYNEQFF.

V is TRBV7-9 and J is TRBJ2-3, with TRBD1 matching 11 bases. The CDR3 is 15 residues long. Losses at the gene ends were 5 bases for V and 6 bases for J; bases not matched to a gene: 7. Germline lookup yields CDR1 SEHNR and CDR2 FQNEAQ (reference sequence). Written as DNA, the CDR3 is TGTGCCAGCAGCCCGGGACAGGGGGGACTGGATACGCAGTATTTT. Translation gives CASSPGQGGLDTQYF.

In this sample, this clonotype turned up many times. The gene calls are TRBV28 and TRBJ1-1; possible D gene TRBD1, 5 bases. CDR1 is MDHEN and CDR2 is SYDVKM in the germline V gene. The CDR3 runs 11 residues. Trimming pared 10 bases from V and 3 bases from J, leaving 9 bases between. CDR3 in amino acids: CATRGDTEAFF. CDR3 DNA: TGTGCCACTAGGGGAGACACTGAAGCTTTCTTT.

This clonotype showed up many times. The chain combines TRBV7-8 with TRBJ1-1; no firm D call. From germline, CDR1 is SGHVS and CDR2 FQNEAQ. CDR3 size: 14 residues. V lost 5 bases, J lost 6 bases, and 16 bases lay in between. Here the CDR3 reads CASSPREGSAEAFF. As DNA, the CDR3 is TGTGCCAGCAGCCCCCGGGAAGGATCGGCTGAAGCTTTCTTT.

This clonotype was found a few times. The chain is built from TRBV5-1 and TRBJ2-7; a weak D match, TRBD2 (8 bases). The CDR3 consists of 17 residues. V gave up 4 bases and J gave up 0 bases, with 20 bases separating them. In germline, CDR1 is SGHRS, CDR2 YFSETQ. The CDR3 DNA sequence: TGCGCCAGCAGCCCAAGCGGGAGCGGGGACAGCTCCTACGAGCAGTACTTC. It yields the protein CASSPSGSGDSSYEQYF.

Many counts were recorded for this clonotype. The chain uses TRBV28 and TRBJ2-3, with TRBD1 matching over 8 bases. CDR3 length: 13 amino acids. Trimming cost V 6 bases and J 1 base; bases outside gene matches: 0. The germline V gene encodes CDR1 MDHEN and CDR2 SYDVKM. CDR3 sequence (DNA): TGTGCCAGCAGGACAGGGGGCACAGATACGCAGTATTTT. Amino acid sequence: CASRTGGTDTQYF. Looking up the rest from reference TRBV28 and TRBJ2-3 gives the full variable domain: DVKVTQSSRYLVKRTGEKVFLECVQDMDHENMFWYRQDPGLGLRLIYFSYDVKMKEKGDIPEGYSVSREKKERFSLILESASTNQTSMYLCASRTGGTDTQYFGPGTRLTVL.

This clonotype was found many times. The rearrangement joins TRBV10-2 to TRBJ1-1; D may be TRBD1 (6 bases). The V end lost 2 bases, the J end lost 7 bases, and 17 bases lay between the germline ends. Per the germline V gene, CDR1 is WSHSY and CDR2 is SAAADI. This CDR3 is 15 amino acids long. The CDR3, as DNA: TGCGCCAGCAGTGAGGGCTACAGGGAGACCCTTGAAGCTTTCTTT. Its translation is CASSEGYRETLEAFF.

This chain joins TRBV5-8 and TRBJ1-5; no reliable D call. Trimming left V 7 bases short and J 3 bases short, with 8 bases between. Germline assignment: CDR1 SGHTS and CDR2 YDEGEE. CDR3 size: 12 residues. CDR3 bases: TGTGCCAGCCGGAAAGACAATCAGCCCCAGCATTTT. This sequence encodes CASRKDNQPQHF. Supplemented by reference TRBV5-8 and TRBJ1-5, the full variable domain reads EAGVTQSPTHLIKTRGQQATLRCSPISGHTSVYWYQQALGLGLQFLLWYDEGEERNRGNFPPRFSGRQFPNYSSELNVNALELEDSALYLCASRKDNQPQHFGDGTRLSIL.

This clonotype was seen repeatedly, ten times or more. The chain joins TRBV29-1 to TRBJ1-1; D is unclear. Germline V gene sequence: CDR1 SQVTM, CDR2 ANQGSEA. The length of the CDR3 is 12 residues. Trimming shortened V by 4 bases and J by 8 bases, and 14 bases separated the two germline ends. The CDR3 spells CSVGGQLGEAFF. The CDR3 DNA reads as TGCAGCGTTGGAGGCCAGCTCGGGGAAGCTTTCTTT.

This clonotype was recorded at least ten times. V usage is TRBV12-3 or TRBV12-4 and J usage is TRBJ1-4; D unclear. The CDR3 covers 14 residues. Trimming shortened V by 6 bases and J by 7 bases, and 15 bases separated the two germline ends. The CDR3 here is CASRSAWGGEKLFF. DNA for the CDR3: TGTGCCAGCAGGTCTGCTTGGGGTGGTGAAAAACTGTTTTTT.

In its sample, this clonotype was seen once. This chain uses TRBV18 with TRBJ2-7; 10 nucleotides match TRBD2. Per the germline V gene, CDR1 is KGHSH and CDR2 is LQKENI. Germline trimming cut 3 bases from V and 4 bases from J; bases unmatched to any gene: 3. This CDR3 is built from 14 residues. CDR3 sequence: CASSPLAGVYEQYV. CDR3 DNA: TGTGCCAGCTCACCCCTAGCGGGAGTGTACGAGCAGTACGTC.

The V gene is TRBV6-5, the J gene TRBJ1-2; TRBD1 matches 9 bases. The junction had 10 bases not matched to a gene; V was cut back by 6 bases and J by 8 bases. The CDR3 is 14 amino acids. Per germline, CDR1 MNHEY and CDR2 SVGAGI. The chain's CDR3 is CASRGTGNAGGYTF. The DNA of the CDR3 is TGTGCCAGCAGGGGGACAGGGAATGCGGGCGGCTACACCTTC.

This clonotype was recorded many times. The rearrangement links TRBV29-1 to TRBJ1-1, with D unclear. The CDR3 is 11 residues long. Trimming removed 4 bases from V and 1 base from J, with 4 bases in between. The germline gives CDR1 SQVTM, CDR2 ANQGSEA. The CDR3 DNA reads TGCAGCGTTGCCGAGAACACTGAAGCTTTCTTT. Protein sequence: CSVAENTEAFF.

This clonotype was recorded many times. This sequence joins TRBV2 and TRBJ1-6; the match to TRBD1 covers 7 bases. CDR1 is SNHLY, CDR2 FYNNEI, per germline. The V segment lost 5 bases and the J segment 6 bases; nucleotides outside the gene matches: 1. The CDR3 runs 13 residues. The CDR3 loop reads CASSNRGNSPLHF. Here the CDR3 DNA reads TGTGCCAGCAGTAACAGGGGTAATTCACCCCTCCACTTT.

This clonotype has more than one count but fewer than ten. The chain couples TRBV5-1 to TRBJ1-5; 7 positions match TRBD1. Trimming took 4 bases from V and 0 from J; bases not matched to a gene: 7. The CDR3 covers 16 residues. Germline loops: CDR1 SGHRS, CDR2 YFSETQ. CDR3 nucleotides: TGCGCCAGCAGCCCCCTCCGGACAGGTAGCAATCAGCCCCAGCATTTT. Amino acid sequence: CASSPLRTGSNQPQHF. The complete variable domain, with remaining parts taken from reference TRBV5-1 and TRBJ1-5, reads KAGVTQTPRYLIKTRGQQVTLSCSPISGHRSVSWYQQTPGQGLQFLFEYFSETQRNKGNFPGRFSGRQFSNSRSEMNVSTLELGDSALYLCASSPLRTGSNQPQHFGDGTRLSIL.

This clonotype has just a few counts. The rearrangement joins TRBV2 to TRBJ2-2; possible D gene TRBD1, 6 bases. V lost 10 bases and J lost 6, with 18 bases in between. There are 14 residues in the CDR3. The germline V gene has CDR1 SNHLY and CDR2 FYNNEI. CDR3 DNA sequence: TGTGCCAACAGCCCCCAGGGGCCCGCCGGGGAGCTGTTTTTT. Protein: CANSPQGPAGELFF.

This clonotype appeared many times. V is TRBV15 and J is TRBJ1-5; no clear D. Germline V lookup: CDR1 LNHNV, CDR2 YYDKDF (reference sequence). This CDR3 contains 16 residues. Trimming stripped 0 bases from V and 0 bases from J, with 9 bases between. The CDR3 nucleotides read TGTGCCACCAGCAGAGATAGGGCGTATAGCAATCAGCCCCAGCATTTT. Its protein is CATSRDRAYSNQPQHF.

This clonotype has a count of ten or more. The chain is built from TRBV27 and TRBJ1-5; TRBD1 matches 7 bases. The V and J ends lost 0 bases and 5 bases, in that order; junction bases with no gene match: 4. Germline V lookup: CDR1 MNHEY, CDR2 SMNVEV (reference sequence). The CDR3 extends over 15 amino acids. CDR3 nucleotide sequence: TGTGCCAGCAGTTTATCGAAAGGGGGCCATCAGCCCCAGCATTTT. It yields the protein CASSLSKGGHQPQHF.

The chain is built from TRBV7-9 and TRBJ2-7; 8 bases are a match to TRBD1. CDR1 is SEHNR and CDR2 is FQNEAQ in the germline V gene (reference sequence). The CDR3 loop spans 15 amino acids. V shed 1 base and J 4 bases; nucleotides not matched to a gene: 6. The CDR3 region is CASSLGDRLLYEQYF. In DNA, the CDR3 is TGTGCCAGCAGCTTAGGGGACAGGCTACTTTACGAGCAGTACTTC.

This clonotype was seen ten or more times. The chain uses TRBV9 and TRBJ2-1, with 8 bases that match TRBD2. The junction had 11 bases not matched to a gene; V was cut back by 5 bases and J by 7 bases. The CDR3 loop spans 15 amino acids. Per germline, CDR1 SGDLS and CDR2 YYNGEE. CDR3 bases: TGTGCCAGCAGGGAACTGCCGGGGGGGCCGAATGAGCAGTTCTTC. It is translated as CASRELPGGPNEQFF.

This clonotype was recorded at least ten times. The CDR3 loop reads CASSQTWGQGSHEQYF. The CDR3 DNA reads TGTGCCAGCAGCCAAACTTGGGGACAGGGGAGCCACGAGCAGTACTTC. V is TRBV4-2 and J is TRBJ2-7, with TRBD1 matching 10 bases. V shed 2 bases and J 5 bases; nucleotides not matched to a gene: 9. Per germline, CDR1 LGHNA and CDR2 YNFKEQ. This CDR3 comprises 16 residues.

This clonotype was found many times. The rearrangement uses TRBV12-3 or TRBV12-4 and TRBJ2-1, with 7 bases lining up with TRBD2. V gave up 3 bases and J gave up 7 bases; unmatched junction bases: 9. There are 15 residues in the CDR3. This CDR3 is CASSLAGVVLNEQFF. CDR3 coding DNA: TGTGCCAGCAGTTTGGCGGGAGTAGTTCTGAATGAGCAGTTCTTC.

This chain connects TRBV7-9 to TRBJ1-1; possibly TRBD1 for D (5 bases). V was trimmed by 1 base and J by 2 bases, leaving 11 bases between them. The CDR3 covers 15 residues. Germline CDR1 SEHNR, CDR2 FQNEAQ (reference sequence). CDR3 coding DNA: TGTGCCAGCAGCTTAGGATCAGGGATTAACACTGAAGCTTTCTTT. It codes for CASSLGSGINTEAFF. Variable domain in full (rest from reference TRBV7-9 and TRBJ1-1): DTGVSQNPRHKITKRGQNVTFRCDPISEHNRLYWYRQTLGQGPEFLTYFQNEAQLEKSRLLSDRFSAERPKGSFSTLEIQRTEQGDSAMYLCASSLGSGINTEAFFGQGTRLTVV.

The gene calls are TRBV28 and TRBJ1-1; a possible D gene is TRBD1 (5 bases). The V gene's germline CDR1 is MDHEN and CDR2 SYDVKM. The V end was cut by 4 bases, the J end by 1 base, with 10 bases between. The CDR3 runs 14 residues. The CDR3 reads CASSSPGRNTEAFF. Here the CDR3 DNA reads TGTGCCAGCAGTTCCCCGGGACGGAACACTGAAGCTTTCTTT.

This clonotype was detected ten times or more. The chain uses TRBV5-1 and TRBJ2-1; D may be TRBD2 (6 bases). Trimming shortened V by 0 bases and J by 2 bases, and 12 bases separated the two germline ends. The CDR3 extends over 16 amino acids. The germline CDR1 and CDR2 sequences are SGHRS and YFSETQ. Here the CDR3 DNA reads TGCGCCAGCAGCTTGGGGGGCACGGGAGCCTACAATGAGCAGTTCTTC. This sequence encodes CASSLGGTGAYNEQFF.

The V gene is TRBV28, the J gene TRBJ1-1, with unresolved D. Germline V gene data show CDR1 as MDHEN and CDR2 as SYDVKM. Trimming took off 7 bases at V and 10 bases at J, with 10 bases between the two ends. The CDR3 extends over 10 amino acids. The CDR3 sequence is CASKRLRAFF. CDR3 nucleotides: TGTGCCAGCAAACGCCTCCGAGCTTTCTTT.

This clonotype was counted ten times or more. The J gene is TRBJ2-7, the V gene TRBV15; perhaps TRBD1 as D (5 bases). With 0 bases removed from V and 2 bases from J, the gap between germline ends came to 14 bases. CDR1 is LNHNV and CDR2 is YYDKDF in the germline V gene (reference sequence). The CDR3 has 16 amino acids. The CDR3 sequence is CATSRDMATGTYEQYF. CDR3 nucleotide sequence: TGTGCCACCAGCAGAGATATGGCCACAGGCACCTACGAGCAGTACTTC.

This clonotype was counted many times. This chain joins TRBV5-1 and TRBJ2-7; the D gene is possibly TRBD1 (5 bases). V lost 4 bases to trimming and J lost 0 bases, with 14 bases between them. The CDR3 loop spans 15 amino acids. From germline, CDR1 is SGHRS and CDR2 YFSETQ. This CDR3 reads CASSVNDRSSYEQYF. The CDR3 coding sequence is TGCGCCAGCAGCGTAAATGACAGAAGCTCCTACGAGCAGTACTTC.

The chain joins TRBV5-1 to TRBJ2-3; a weak D match, TRBD2 (6 bases). Germline values: CDR1 SGHRS, CDR2 YFSETQ. Trimming shortened V by 1 base and J by 1 base, and 13 bases separated the two germline ends. The CDR3 contains 16 residues. The CDR3 spells CASSLQGGARTDTQYF. CDR3 bases: TGCGCCAGCAGCTTGCAGGGCGGGGCCCGCACAGATACGCAGTATTTT.

The chain has TRBV5-1 and TRBJ2-7, with 8 positions matching TRBD1. Losses at the gene ends were 7 bases for V and 2 bases for J; bases not matched to a gene: 8. The CDR3 contains 14 residues. Germline values: CDR1 SGHRS, CDR2 YFSETQ. CDR3 residues: CASGRTTGAYEQYF. The CDR3 coding sequence is TGCGCCAGCGGCAGAACGACAGGGGCCTACGAGCAGTACTTC. Filled out from reference TRBV5-1 and TRBJ2-7, the complete variable domain reads KAGVTQTPRYLIKTRGQQVTLSCSPISGHRSVSWYQQTPGQGLQFLFEYFSETQRNKGNFPGRFSGRQFSNSRSEMNVSTLELGDSALYLCASGRTTGAYEQYFGPGTRLTVT.